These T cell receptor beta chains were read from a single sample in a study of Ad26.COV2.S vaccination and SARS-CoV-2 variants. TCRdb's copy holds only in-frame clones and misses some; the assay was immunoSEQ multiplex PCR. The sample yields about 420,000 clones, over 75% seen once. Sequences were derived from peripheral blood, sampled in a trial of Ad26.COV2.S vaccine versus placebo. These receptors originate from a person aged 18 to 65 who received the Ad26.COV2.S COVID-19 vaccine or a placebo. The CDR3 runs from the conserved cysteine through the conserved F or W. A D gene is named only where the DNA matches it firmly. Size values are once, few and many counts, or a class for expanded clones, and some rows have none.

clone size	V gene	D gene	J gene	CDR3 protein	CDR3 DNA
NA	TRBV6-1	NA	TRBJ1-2	CASSAFQGNYGYTF	TGTGCCAGCAGCGCATTCCAGGGGAACTATGGCTACACCTTC
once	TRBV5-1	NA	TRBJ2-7	CASSSRAGTYEQYF	TGCGCCAGCAGCTCCCGGGCAGGGACCTACGAGCAGTACTTC
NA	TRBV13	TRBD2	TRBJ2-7	CASSFLAGGYEQYF	TGTGCCAGCAGCTTCCTAGCGGGCGGGTACGAGCAGTACTTC
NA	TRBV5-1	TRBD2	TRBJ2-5	CASSLVPLDTSGGQTQYF	TGCGCCAGCAGCTTGGTCCCACTTGATACTAGCGGGGGACAGACCCAGTACTTC
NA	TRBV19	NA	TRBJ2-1	CAIGDRNNEQFF	TGTGCCATCGGGGACCGGAACAATGAGCAGTTCTTC
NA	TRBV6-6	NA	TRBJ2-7	CASRPSPGPYEQYF	TGTGCCAGCAGACCCTCGCCGGGACCCTACGAGCAGTACTTC
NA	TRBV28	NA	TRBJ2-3	CASLAEDRYTDTQYF	TGTGCCAGCCTCGCCGAGGACAGATACACAGATACGCAGTATTTT
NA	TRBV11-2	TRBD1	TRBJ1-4	CASSLDRTGGTEKLFF	TGTGCCAGCAGCTTAGATCGGACAGGGGGTACTGAAAAACTGTTTTTT
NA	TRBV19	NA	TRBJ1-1	CASSMGQNTEAFF	TGTGCCAGTAGTATGGGCCAGAACACTGAAGCTTTCTTT
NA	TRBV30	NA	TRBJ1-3	CAGRIGSGNTIYF	TGTGCCGGTCGTATAGGTTCTGGAAACACCATATATTTT
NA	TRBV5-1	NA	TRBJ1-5	CASSVGDGYSNQPQHF	TGCGCCAGCAGCGTGGGGGACGGTTATAGCAATCAGCCCCAGCATTTT
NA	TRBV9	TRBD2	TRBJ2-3	CASSVRASGAPRDTQYF	TGTGCCAGCAGCGTACGGGCTAGCGGGGCCCCCAGGGATACGCAGTATTTT
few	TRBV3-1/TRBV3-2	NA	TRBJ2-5	CASSRESPQRQETQYF	TGTGCCAGCAGCCGCGAAAGCCCTCAGCGGCAAGAGACCCAGTACTTC
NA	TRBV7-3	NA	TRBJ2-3	CASSLLQGGTDTQYF	TGTGCCAGCAGCTTACTTCAGGGGGGGACAGATACGCAGTATTTT
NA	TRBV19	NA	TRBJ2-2	CASSPVAGELFF	TGTGCCAGTAGTCCCGTCGCCGGGGAGCTGTTTTTT
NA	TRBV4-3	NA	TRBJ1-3	CASSQKDSSGNTIYF	TGCGCCAGCAGCCAGAAGGACAGCTCTGGAAACACCATATATTTT
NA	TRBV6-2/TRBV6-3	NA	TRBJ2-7	CASSYPQGGVSYEQYF	TGTGCCAGCAGTTACCCCCAGGGGGGGGTTTCCTACGAGCAGTACTTC
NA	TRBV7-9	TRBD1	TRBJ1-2	CASSLGQGNYGYTF	TGTGCCAGCAGCCTGGGACAGGGAAACTATGGCTACACCTTC
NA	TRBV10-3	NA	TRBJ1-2	CAISLDYGYTF	TGTGCCATCAGCCTAGACTATGGCTACACCTTC
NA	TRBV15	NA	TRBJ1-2	CATSRVGDYYGYTF	TGTGCCACCAGCAGAGTTGGAGACTACTATGGCTACACCTTC
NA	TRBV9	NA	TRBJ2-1	CASSVEGGVAYNEQFF	TGTGCCAGCAGCGTCGAAGGAGGGGTCGCCTACAATGAGCAGTTCTTC
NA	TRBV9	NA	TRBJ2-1	CASSVVGTEQFF	TGTGCCAGCAGCGTAGTTGGGACGGAGCAGTTCTTC
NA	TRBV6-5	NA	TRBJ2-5	CASSPPPPETQYF	TGTGCCAGCAGTCCGCCGCCTCCAGAGACCCAGTACTTC
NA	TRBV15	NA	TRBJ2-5	CATSRRALETQYF	TGTGCCACCAGCAGAAGGGCGCTTGAGACCCAGTACTTC
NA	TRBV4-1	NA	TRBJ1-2	CASSQVGVYYGYTF	TGCGCCAGCAGCCAAGTAGGGGTATACTATGGCTACACCTTC
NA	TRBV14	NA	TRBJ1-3	CASSQDRSESYISGNTIYF	TGTGCCAGCAGCCAAGATCGATCGGAATCATATATCTCTGGAAACACCATATATTTT
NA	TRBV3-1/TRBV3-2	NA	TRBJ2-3	CASSQTPGTQYF	TGTGCCAGCAGCCAGACTCCAGGCACGCAGTATTTT